This T cell receptor (beta chain) derives from a study of cytomegalovirus exposure and HLA in healthy donors. Study-wide background: Among the 370 or so donors who were genotyped, approximately 83% fell in the genetic ancestry cluster that is associated with self-reported Caucasian donors.

PCR employed 60 Vbeta and 13 Jbeta primers. Profiling relied on immunoSEQ multiplex PCR, and the TCRdb table lists in-frame clones only, not all of them. The sample carries 100,000 or so clones, 85% to 90% recorded once. Likely unrecorded immune exposures existed in these nominally healthy donors. With regard to this clone: As yet, its antigen is unknown.

General observations from the study: Earlier analysis yielded a pattern in which most TCR beta V segments were productive about 87% or about 30% of the time.

Germline values: CDR1 MNHNS, CDR2 SASEGT. The length of the CDR3 is 16 residues. The ends lost 3 bases at V and 6 bases at J; junction bases unmatched: 11. The clonotype originates from a man between 25 and 39 years old in good health and CMV-seronegative. The chain combines TRBV6-1 with TRBJ2-7; TRBD1 agrees at 10 bases. The sequenced sample consisted of PBMCs. The CDR3 DNA sequence: TGTGCCAGCAGTGAGAAAACCGGGACAGGGGATAGCGAGCAGTACTTC. The encoded protein is CASSEKTGTGDSEQYF.